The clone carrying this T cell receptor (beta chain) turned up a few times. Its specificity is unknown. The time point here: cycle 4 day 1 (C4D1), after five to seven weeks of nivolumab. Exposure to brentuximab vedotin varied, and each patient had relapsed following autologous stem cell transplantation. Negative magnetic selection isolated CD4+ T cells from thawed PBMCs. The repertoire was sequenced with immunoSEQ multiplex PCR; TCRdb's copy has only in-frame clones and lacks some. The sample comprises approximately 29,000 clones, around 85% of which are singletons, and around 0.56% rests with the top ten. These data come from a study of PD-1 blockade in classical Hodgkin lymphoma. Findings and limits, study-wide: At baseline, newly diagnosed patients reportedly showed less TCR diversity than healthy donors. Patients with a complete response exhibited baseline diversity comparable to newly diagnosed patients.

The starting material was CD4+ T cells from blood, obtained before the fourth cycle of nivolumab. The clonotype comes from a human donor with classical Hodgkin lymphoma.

DNA of the CDR3: TGTGCCAGCAGCCCCCAGGGGGGCGGGAAGACCCAGTACTTC. It translates to CASSPQGGGKTQYF. The chain links TRBV6-5 to TRBJ2-5, with D possibly being TRBD1 (7 bases). The V gene's germline CDR1 is MNHEY and CDR2 SVGAGI. The CDR3 totals 14 residues. The V and J ends lost 6 bases and 6 bases respectively, with 17 bases between them.